This T cell receptor beta chain is drawn from a study of radiotherapy plus CTLA-4 blockade in lung cancer. Whole-study context: In around 17% of patients, objective responses were seen; roughly 28% had disease control. Study-level points and caveats: Early shifts in blood T cell clones, with interferon-beta, reportedly predicted response best. Tumor-derived TCR clones expanded in blood after radiotherapy plus ipilimumab.

The protocol was immunoSEQ multiplex PCR, while the TCRdb copy is restricted to in-frame clones and leaves out a portion. The data show 80,000 or so clones, 60% to 85% seen once. Comments on this clone: Its antigen is currently unknown.

Germline values: CDR1 SGDLS, CDR2 YYNGEE. The CDR3 contains 14 residues. Germline trimming cut 3 bases from V and 4 bases from J; bases unmatched to any gene: 6. Focal radiation was given together with CTLA-4 blockade (ipilimumab) to patients with chemo-refractory metastatic non-small-cell lung cancer. The V call is TRBV9, the J call TRBJ1-1, with TRBD1 matching over 7 bases. The clonotype comes from a human donor with non-small cell lung cancer who had a partial response to radiotherapy plus ipilimumab. Some clones in this sample may be carry-over from other donors' samples. The material sequenced was peripheral blood, taken from a patient treated with radiotherapy plus ipilimumab. The CDR3 loop is CASSAQGSPTEAFF. The DNA for the CDR3 is TGTGCCAGCAGCGCACAGGGGAGCCCCACTGAAGCTTTCTTT.